One and the same sample provided the 11 T cell receptor beta chains below, sequenced in a study of blood T cell repertoires in COVID-19. Data came from immunoSEQ multiplex PCR; TCRdb stores just in-frame clones and leaves some out. The sample holds around 150,000 clones, 90% to 95% seen once. The specimen was peripheral blood. The receptors shown here come from a woman aged 55-75 years with COVID-19, enrolled during active disease.

The chain joins TRBV9 to TRBJ1-6; 7 bases fit TRBD1. Germline values: CDR1 SGDLS, CDR2 YYNGEE. V shed 6 bases and J 7 bases; nucleotides not matched to a gene: 10. The CDR3 loop spans 15 amino acids. The CDR3 sequence is CASTKTGTENSPLHF. CDR3 nucleotide sequence: TGTGCCAGCACTAAAACCGGGACAGAGAATTCACCCCTCCACTTT.

The chain employs TRBV18 and TRBJ1-2; 9 nucleotides agree with TRBD1. Trimming cost V 3 bases and J 5 bases; bases outside gene matches: 4. The CDR3 runs 14 residues. CDR1 and CDR2 from the germline V gene are KGHSH and LQKENI. CDR3 nucleotides: TGTGCCAGCTCACCTGGGACAGGGATATATGGCTACACCTTC. Its translation: CASSPGTGIYGYTF.

This rearrangement joins TRBV6-2 or TRBV6-3 to TRBJ1-2; 10 bases agree with TRBD1. V trimming: 3 bases; J trimming: 6 bases; junction bases outside the gene matches: 13. The CDR3 spans 17 residues. Germline V gives CDR1 MNHEY, CDR2 SVGEGT. CDR3 DNA sequence: TGTGCCAGCAGTTATGGGGGGACAGGGGCTGGAAAGGATGGCTACACCTTC. This translates into CASSYGGTGAGKDGYTF.

The chain links TRBV7-9 to TRBJ2-7; D may be TRBD1 (7 bases). The V end lost 1 base, the J end lost 3 bases, and 10 bases lay between the germline ends. The CDR3 is 14 residues long. Germline V CDR1 and CDR2: SEHNR, FQNEAQ (reference sequence). CDR3 coding DNA: TGTGCCAGCAGCTTAGGGCAGGGGGGCTACGAGCAGTACTTC. It encodes CASSLGQGGYEQYF. The complete variable domain, with remaining parts taken from reference TRBV7-9 and TRBJ2-7, reads DTGVSQNPRHKITKRGQNVTFRCDPISEHNRLYWYRQTLGQGPEFLTYFQNEAQLEKSRLLSDRFSAERPKGSFSTLEIQRTEQGDSAMYLCASSLGQGGYEQYFGPGTRLTVT.

This clone has a single count. The CDR3 coding sequence is TGTGCCAGCAGCGACAACCCGAACACCGGGGAGCTGTTTTTT. Translating gives CASSDNPNTGELFF. The gene calls are TRBV6-5 and TRBJ2-2; D is ambiguous. CDR3 length equals 14 residues. Germline lookup yields CDR1 MNHEY and CDR2 SVGAGI. V lost 6 bases and J lost 0, with 8 bases in between.

This sequence joins TRBV6-5 and TRBJ2-2; 9 bases are shared with TRBD2. The CDR3 has 15 amino acids. Germline loops: CDR1 MNHEY, CDR2 SVGAGI. V was clipped by 2 bases and J by 5 bases; unmatched bases: 3. The DNA for the CDR3 is TGTGCCAGCAGTTACGATGCGGGGGGGACCGGGGAGCTGTTTTTT. This codes for CASSYDAGGTGELFF.

The V gene is TRBV7-9, the J gene TRBJ2-7, with 8 bases identical to TRBD2. CDR3 length: 15 amino acids. V lost 5 bases, J lost 0 bases, and 6 bases stayed unmatched. Germline V lookup: CDR1 SEHNR, CDR2 FQNEAQ (reference sequence). The CDR3 coding sequence is TGTGCCAGCAGCCCAAGCGGGGGACCCTCCTACGAGCAGTACTTC. As protein: CASSPSGGPSYEQYF.

This chain connects TRBV2 to TRBJ2-7; TRBD1 is a possible D gene (6 bases). Looked up from germline, CDR1 is SNHLY and CDR2 is FYNNEI. CDR3 length equals 15 residues. Trimming took 2 bases from V and 0 from J, leaving 11 bases between them. The DNA of the CDR3 is TGTGCCAGCAGTGAATCAGGGGAGTCCTCCTACGAGCAGTACTTC. It is translated as CASSESGESSYEQYF.

The chain couples TRBV2 to TRBJ2-6; 10 bases map to TRBD1. After removal of 4 bases from V and 5 bases from J, the junction contained 2 bases not matched to a gene. The CDR3 covers 15 residues. Germline V gives CDR1 SNHLY, CDR2 FYNNEI. For the CDR3, the DNA is TGTGCCAGCAGTGGACAGGGGGCTCGGGCCAACGTCCTGACTTTC. This encodes CASSGQGARANVLTF.

The V gene is TRBV5-5, the J gene TRBJ1-5; D gene unclear. This CDR3 is 15 amino acids long. Trimming left V 0 bases short and J 0 bases short, with 7 bases between. Germline V gene lookup returns CDR1 SGHKS and CDR2 YYEKEE (reference sequence). The CDR3 DNA is TGTGCCAGCAGCTTGGGACAACTTAGCAATCAGCCCCAGCATTTT. This gives the protein CASSLGQLSNQPQHF.

The V and J genes are TRBV7-6 and TRBJ2-1; possibly TRBD1 for D (6 bases). This CDR3 spans 16 amino acids. Germline V CDR1 and CDR2: SGHVS, FNYEAQ. V gave up 5 bases and J gave up 1 base, with 15 bases separating them. For the CDR3, the DNA is TGTGCCAGCAGCCGTTTTGGGACACAATCCTACAATGAGCAGTTCTTC. It specifies CASSRFGTQSYNEQFF.